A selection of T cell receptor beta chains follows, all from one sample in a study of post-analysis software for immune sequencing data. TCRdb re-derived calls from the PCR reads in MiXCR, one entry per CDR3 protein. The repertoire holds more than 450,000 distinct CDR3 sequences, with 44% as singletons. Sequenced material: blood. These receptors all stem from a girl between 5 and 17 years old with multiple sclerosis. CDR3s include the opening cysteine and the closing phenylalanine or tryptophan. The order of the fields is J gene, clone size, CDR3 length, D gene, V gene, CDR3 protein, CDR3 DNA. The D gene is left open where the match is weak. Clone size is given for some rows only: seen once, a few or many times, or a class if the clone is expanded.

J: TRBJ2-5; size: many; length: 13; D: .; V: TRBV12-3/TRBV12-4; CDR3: CASSSGTQETQYF; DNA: TGTGCCAGCAGCTCCGGGACGCAAGAGACCCAGTACTTC
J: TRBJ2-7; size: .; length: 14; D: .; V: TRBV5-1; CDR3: CASSLVVGRDEQYF; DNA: TGCGCCAGCAGCTTGGTAGTCGGGAGAGACGAGCAGTACTTC
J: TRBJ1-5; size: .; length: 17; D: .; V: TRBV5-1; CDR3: CASSLTGTFDSNQPQHF; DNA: TGCGCCAGCAGCTTGACCGGGACATTTGATAGCAATCAGCCCCAGCATTTT
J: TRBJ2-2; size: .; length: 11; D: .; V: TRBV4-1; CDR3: CASLGAGELFF; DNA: TGCGCCAGTCTGGGGGCCGGGGAGCTGTTTTTT
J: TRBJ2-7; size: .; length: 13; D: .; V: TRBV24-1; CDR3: CATSDLEGHEQYF; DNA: TGTGCCACCAGTGATTTAGAAGGGCACGAGCAGTACTTC
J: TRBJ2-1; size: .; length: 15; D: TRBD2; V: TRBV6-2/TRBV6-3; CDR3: CASSSGLAGLSEQFF; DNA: TGTGCCAGCAGTTCGGGACTAGCGGGGCTGAGTGAGCAGTTCTTC
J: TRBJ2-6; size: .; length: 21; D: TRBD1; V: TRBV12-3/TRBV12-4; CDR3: CASSPVRPGQVFNPGANVLTF; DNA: TGTGCCAGCAGTCCCGTCAGGCCGGGACAGGTATTCAACCCTGGGGCCAACGTCCTGACTTTC
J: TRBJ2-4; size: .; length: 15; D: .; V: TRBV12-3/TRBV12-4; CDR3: CASSLEGAFKNIQYF; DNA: TGTGCCAGCAGTTTGGAGGGGGCGTTCAAAAACATTCAGTACTTC
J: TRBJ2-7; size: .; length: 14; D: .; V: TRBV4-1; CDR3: CASTPGPEGNEQYF; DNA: TGCGCCAGCACCCCGGGCCCTGAGGGCAATGAGCAGTACTTC
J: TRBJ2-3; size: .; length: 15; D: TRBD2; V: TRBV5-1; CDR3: CASSPLYGGADTQYF; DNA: TGCGCCAGCAGCCCTCTTTACGGGGGGGCAGATACGCAGTATTTT
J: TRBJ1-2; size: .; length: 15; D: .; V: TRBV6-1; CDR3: CASSEDAGVGYGYTF; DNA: TGTGCCAGCAGTGAAGATGCAGGGGTTGGCTATGGCTACACCTTC
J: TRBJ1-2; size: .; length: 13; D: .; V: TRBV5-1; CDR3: CASSPQGGGGYTF; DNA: TGCGCCAGCAGCCCTCAGGGAGGCGGGGGCTACACCTTC
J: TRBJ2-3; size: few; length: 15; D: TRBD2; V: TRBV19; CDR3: CASSIGGGATDTQYF; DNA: TGTGCCAGTAGTATAGGCGGGGGGGCTACAGATACGCAGTATTTT
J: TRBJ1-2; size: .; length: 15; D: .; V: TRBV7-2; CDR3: CASSLEVGAEYGYTF; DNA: TGTGCCAGCAGCTTAGAGGTCGGGGCTGAGTATGGCTACACCTTC
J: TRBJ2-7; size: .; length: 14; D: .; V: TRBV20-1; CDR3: CSASSPKGSYEQYF; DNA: TGCAGTGCTAGTTCCCCGAAGGGCTCCTACGAGCAGTACTTC
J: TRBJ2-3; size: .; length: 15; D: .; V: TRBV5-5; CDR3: CASSLGWGSTDTQYF; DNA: TGTGCCAGCAGCTTGGGGTGGGGTAGCACAGATACGCAGTATTTT
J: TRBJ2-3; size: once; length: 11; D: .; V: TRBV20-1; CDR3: CSAATGGTQYF; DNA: TGCAGTGCGGCAACGGGCGGTACGCAGTATTTT